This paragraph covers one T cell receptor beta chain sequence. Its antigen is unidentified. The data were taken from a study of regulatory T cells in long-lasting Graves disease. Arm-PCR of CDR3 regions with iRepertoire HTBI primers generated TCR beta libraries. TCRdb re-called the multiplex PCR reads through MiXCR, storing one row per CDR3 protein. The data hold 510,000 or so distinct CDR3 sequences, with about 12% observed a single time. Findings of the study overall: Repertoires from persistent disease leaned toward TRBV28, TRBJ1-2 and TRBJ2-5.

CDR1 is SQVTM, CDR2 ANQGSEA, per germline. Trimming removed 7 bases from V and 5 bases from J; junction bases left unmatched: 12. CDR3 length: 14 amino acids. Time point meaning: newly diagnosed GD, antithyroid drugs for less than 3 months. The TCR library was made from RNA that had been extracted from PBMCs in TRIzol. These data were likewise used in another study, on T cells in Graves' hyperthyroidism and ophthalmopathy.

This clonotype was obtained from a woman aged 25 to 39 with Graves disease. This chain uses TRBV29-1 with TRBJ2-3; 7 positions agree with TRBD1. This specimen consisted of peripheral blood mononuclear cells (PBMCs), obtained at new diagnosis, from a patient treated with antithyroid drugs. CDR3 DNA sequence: TGCAGCGGGATACAGGGGCATGGGCGAGATACGCAGTATTTT. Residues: CSGIQGHGRDTQYF.